The rows below give T cell receptor beta chains drawn from one sample of a study of blood T cell repertoires in COVID-19. Libraries were prepared by immunoSEQ multiplex PCR; TCRdb keeps only in-frame clonotypes and omits some of them. The sample yields approximately 100,000 clones, roughly 79% seen once. Sequencing was carried out using peripheral blood. These receptors originate from a man in his sixties or seventies with acute or convalescent COVID-19. Each CDR3 is given with its conserved first and last residue. The D gene is left open where the match is weak. The size entry is marked missing in some rows and otherwise reads once, few, many or a size class.

j_call,clone_size,v_call,d_call,cdr3_nt,cdr3_aa
TRBJ1-3,NA,TRBV4-3,NA,TGCGCCAGCAGCCAATCGTGGGGGGCTGGAAACACCATATATTTT,CASSQSWGAGNTIYF
TRBJ2-1,once,TRBV2,NA,TGTGCCAGCGGAGGACTGAGCTACAATGAGCAGTTCTTC,CASGGLSYNEQFF
TRBJ1-4,NA,TRBV9,NA,TGTGCCAGCAGCGGCGACAGGTTGAACGAAAAACTGTTTTTT,CASSGDRLNEKLFF
TRBJ2-7,NA,TRBV15,NA,TGTGCCACCGGTGACAGTCCCTACGAGCAGTACTTC,CATGDSPYEQYF
TRBJ1-2,NA,TRBV19,TRBD1,TGTGCCAGTAGTATGGGTCGTGGGACAGGCAAAGGGGGCTATGGCTACACCTTC,CASSMGRGTGKGGYGYTF
TRBJ1-1,NA,TRBV3-1/TRBV3-2,NA,TGTGCCAGCAGCCAAGGCTCTACCTACACTGAAGCTTTCTTT,CASSQGSTYTEAFF
TRBJ2-5,NA,TRBV7-3,NA,TGTGCCAGCAGCTTGGGGCTATTCGGACAAAGGGGACAAGAGACCCAGTACTTC,CASSLGLFGQRGQETQYF
TRBJ2-7,NA,TRBV27,TRBD1,TGTGCCAGCAGTTTTTATTCGTGGGACAGATCCCCCGGGGAGCAGTACTTC,CASSFYSWDRSPGEQYF
TRBJ2-7,NA,TRBV20-1,NA,TGCAGTGCTAGACAGTTCTACGAGCAGTACTTC,CSARQFYEQYF
TRBJ1-2,NA,TRBV18,NA,TGTGCCAGCTCACCGGAGAGTTCCCCCCAAAATGGCTACACCTTC,CASSPESSPQNGYTF
TRBJ2-7,NA,TRBV28,NA,TGTGCCAGCAGTCCCGCCCGGACATCCCCCTACGAGCAGTACTTC,CASSPARTSPYEQYF
TRBJ1-6,once,TRBV2,TRBD1,TGTGCCAGCAGCCCGGGACAGGGGGCTCGTTCACCCCTCCACTTT,CASSPGQGARSPLHF
TRBJ2-1,NA,TRBV11-1,NA,TGTGCCAGCAGCCCAACAGGGTTAGGCAATGAGCAGTTCTTC,CASSPTGLGNEQFF
TRBJ1-2,NA,TRBV30,NA,TGTGCCTGGACCCCCGGGGAGGGAGGCTACACCTTC,CAWTPGEGGYTF
TRBJ2-3,NA,TRBV6-2/TRBV6-3,TRBD2,TGTGCCAGCAGTTACTTAGGGGACGCCGCGGGACTAGCGCACACAGATACGCAGTATTTT,CASSYLGDAAGLAHTDTQYF
TRBJ2-3,NA,TRBV30,NA,TGTGCCTGGAGTTACGGGATGAGTGATACGCAGTATTTT,CAWSYGMSDTQYF
TRBJ2-3,NA,TRBV6-4,TRBD2,TGTGCCAGCAGTGACGAGGGACTAGCGACAGATACGCAGTATTTT,CASSDEGLATDTQYF
TRBJ1-5,NA,TRBV7-2,NA,TGTGCCAGCAGAGGACTTAGCAATCAGCCCCAGCATTTT,CASRGLSNQPQHF
TRBJ2-7,NA,TRBV6-1,NA,TGTGCCAGCAGTGAAGTTTACGGCTCCTACGAGCAGTACTTC,CASSEVYGSYEQYF
TRBJ1-2,NA,TRBV7-3,TRBD1,TGTGCCAGCAGCTTGGGACAGCAGTATGGCTACACCTTC,CASSLGQQYGYTF